This is a list of T cell receptor beta chains from one sample in a study of monozygotic twins with cystic fibrosis. TCRdb keeps only in-frame clones here, not all; method: immunoSEQ multiplex PCR. This sample yields some 17,000 clones, of which over 95% are seen a single time; about 0.62% belongs to the top ten. The source material was blood. The origin of the receptors is a girl aged 2-10 years with cystic fibrosis. Both conserved end residues are part of each CDR3. A D gene is named only where the DNA matches it firmly. A row's size may be missing; if present it is once, few, many or a size class.

d_call	v_call	clone_size	j_call	cdr3_nt	cdr3_aa
-	TRBV2	-	TRBJ1-2	TGTGCCAGTTTGACAGGCTATGGCTACACCTTC	CASLTGYGYTF
-	TRBV18	-	TRBJ2-1	TGTGCCAGCTCACCGGACAGATACAATGAGCAGTTCTTC	CASSPDRYNEQFF
-	TRBV19	-	TRBJ2-7	TGTGCCAGTAGTATAGAGGACAACACCTACGAGCAGTACTTC	CASSIEDNTYEQYF
TRBD1	TRBV5-6	-	TRBJ2-2	TGTGCCAGCAGCCCGGTGGGACAGGGGGCGGACGGGGAGCTGTTTTTT	CASSPVGQGADGELFF
TRBD2	TRBV2	-	TRBJ2-1	TGTGCCAGCAGTGTCCCGACTCGACTAGCGGGGGACAATGAGCAGTTCTTC	CASSVPTRLAGDNEQFF
TRBD1	TRBV4-3	-	TRBJ1-1	TGCGCCAGCAGCCAAGATCTCACGGGGGCAGGGGGAAGAGCTTTCTTT	CASSQDLTGAGGRAFF
-	TRBV14	-	TRBJ2-1	TGTGCCAGCAGCCAAGAACGCCTAGTCGGTGAGCAGTTCTTC	CASSQERLVGEQFF
-	TRBV29-1	-	TRBJ2-5	TGCAGCGTACCACAGGGTGCGTCAGAGACCCAGTACTTC	CSVPQGASETQYF
TRBD2	TRBV2	-	TRBJ2-3	TGTGCCAGCAGTGGGGTAGCGGGGGGCACAGATACGCAGTATTTT	CASSGVAGGTDTQYF
TRBD1	TRBV7-9	-	TRBJ1-1	TGTGCCAGCAGCCTCCAGGGGGGCCAGGGGAGGACGGAAGCTTTCTTT	CASSLQGGQGRTEAFF
-	TRBV6-5	-	TRBJ1-2	TGTGCCAGCAGTTTTTATCGGGACTATGGCTACACCTTC	CASSFYRDYGYTF
-	TRBV30	-	TRBJ1-4	TGTGCCACTACAGGAACAACTAATGAAAAACTGTTTTTT	CATTGTTNEKLFF
-	TRBV19	-	TRBJ2-4	TGTGCCAGTAGTCCGCTGGCGGGGTATAACATTCAGTACTTC	CASSPLAGYNIQYF
TRBD1	TRBV15	-	TRBJ2-7	TGTGCCACCAGGCTACCGGGACAGGGGTCCTACGAGCAGTACTTC	CATRLPGQGSYEQYF
-	TRBV7-8	-	TRBJ2-7	TGTGCCAGCAGCTTAGTCCTTTACGAGCAGTACTTC	CASSLVLYEQYF
-	TRBV6-4	-	TRBJ2-3	TGTGCCAGCAGTGACTCAGGAGATGCAGATACGCAGTATTTT	CASSDSGDADTQYF
TRBD1	TRBV18	-	TRBJ2-3	TGTGCCAGCTCACCACGGACAGGGGGGACAGATACGCAGTATTTT	CASSPRTGGTDTQYF
-	TRBV29-1	once	TRBJ2-7	TGCAGCGTATTCAGGGGTCCCTACGAGCAGTACTTC	CSVFRGPYEQYF
-	TRBV30	-	TRBJ1-6	TGTGCCTGGAGTGTACGTTTCAAGGGTTCACCCCTCCACTTT	CAWSVRFKGSPLHF
TRBD1	TRBV5-4	-	TRBJ2-1	TGTGCCAGCAGCTACCCCGGGACAGGGGATTACAATGAGCAGTTCTTC	CASSYPGTGDYNEQFF
TRBD2	TRBV7-9	once	TRBJ2-5	TGTGCCAGCAGCTCTCCGACTAGCGGGGGTACCGGGGGAACCCAGTACTTC	CASSSPTSGGTGGTQYF
-	TRBV5-1	-	TRBJ2-3	TGCGCCAGCAGCTTGGGACAGGCCAAAGATACGCAGTATTTT	CASSLGQAKDTQYF
-	TRBV15	-	TRBJ1-1	TGTGCCACCAGCAGACCCTTTTGGGGTTTCGCTTTCTTT	CATSRPFWGFAFF
-	TRBV27	-	TRBJ1-2	TGTGCCAGCAGTTTTGGGGGGGAACCTAACTATGGCTACACCTTC	CASSFGGEPNYGYTF
-	TRBV10-2	-	TRBJ2-3	TGCGCCAGCCAAAGCGGGGCCAGGGGTACGCAGTATTTT	CASQSGARGTQYF
TRBD1	TRBV10-3	-	TRBJ2-1	TGTGCCACACAGGGACAGCAGAGTGAGCAGTTCTTC	CATQGQQSEQFF
-	TRBV5-1	-	TRBJ2-3	TGCGCCAGCAAATTAGGGATATTGGGGAACTCCCGCACAGATACGCAGTATTTT	CASKLGILGNSRTDTQYF
-	TRBV5-1	-	TRBJ2-3	TGCGCCAGCAGCTTGGAGCCCCGAAACACGGATACGCAGTATTTT	CASSLEPRNTDTQYF
TRBD1	TRBV5-3	-	TRBJ1-1	TGTGCCAGAAGCAAGGGACAGGGACCGGGCACTGAAGCTTTCTTT	CARSKGQGPGTEAFF
TRBD1	TRBV6-6	-	TRBJ2-3	TGTGCCAGCAAAGGACAGGGGGTTGCAGATACGCAGTATTTT	CASKGQGVADTQYF
-	TRBV7-2	-	TRBJ1-5	TGTGCCAGCAGCTTAGATCGCGCTCAGCCCCAGCATTTT	CASSLDRAQPQHF
-	TRBV10-3	-	TRBJ1-5	TGTGCCATCAGGCCCAGGAATAGCAATCAGCCCCAGCATTTT	CAIRPRNSNQPQHF
-	TRBV27	-	TRBJ2-5	TGTGCCAGCAAGCAAAGGGGGGGCGGGGAGACCCAGTACTTC	CASKQRGGGETQYF
-	TRBV18	-	TRBJ2-5	TGTGCCAGCTCACCTCAGGACAGCCAAGAGACCCAGTACTTC	CASSPQDSQETQYF
-	TRBV4-3	-	TRBJ1-4	TGCGCCAGCAGCCAAGCTCCTGGGGGAGGTGAAAAACTGTTTTTT	CASSQAPGGGEKLFF
TRBD1	TRBV25-1	-	TRBJ2-7	TGTGCCACAAGCAGGGACAGCTCCTACGAGCAGTACTTC	CATSRDSSYEQYF
-	TRBV5-6	-	TRBJ2-7	TGTGCCAGCAGTGTAATAGGGGGACCGTTGGGCTACGAGCAGTACTTC	CASSVIGGPLGYEQYF
-	TRBV20-1	-	TRBJ2-3	TGCAGTGCTATCTCAAGAGTAACGCAGTATTTT	CSAISRVTQYF
-	TRBV7-2	-	TRBJ2-7	TGTGCCAGCACCCCAAATGGGGCCCTCGAGCAGTACTTC	CASTPNGALEQYF
-	TRBV10-3	-	TRBJ2-3	TGTGCCGCCAACCGGGGCGGGGGCACAGATACGCAGTATTTT	CAANRGGGTDTQYF
TRBD1	TRBV11-2	-	TRBJ2-3	TGTGCCAGCAGCCCCAGACAGGGGGCAACAGATACGCAGTATTTT	CASSPRQGATDTQYF
-	TRBV19	-	TRBJ2-1	TGTGCCAGTATAGGCGATGAGCAGTTCTTC	CASIGDEQFF
TRBD1	TRBV4-1	once	TRBJ1-3	TGCGCCAGCAGCCACTCAGGCGGACAGGGATTCACCTCTGGAAACACCATATATTTT	CASSHSGGQGFTSGNTIYF
TRBD1	TRBV6-5	-	TRBJ1-6	TGTGCCAGCAGGATACAGGGGCAAAATTCACCCCTCCACTTT	CASRIQGQNSPLHF
-	TRBV9	-	TRBJ2-5	TGTGCCAGCACCACAGGAGACCAAGAGACCCAGTACTTC	CASTTGDQETQYF
-	TRBV6-5	-	TRBJ1-1	TGTGCCAGCAGTTATGCTGGCACTGAAGCTTTCTTT	CASSYAGTEAFF
TRBD1	TRBV2	once	TRBJ2-2	TGTGCCAGCAGCGGTCCGACAGGGGGCGAAAGGGACACCGGGGAGCTGTTTTTT	CASSGPTGGERDTGELFF
-	TRBV6-4	once	TRBJ2-3	TGTGCCAGCAGCGAAAACCGGGACGGGGCAGATACGCAGTATTTT	CASSENRDGADTQYF
-	TRBV11-3	-	TRBJ2-5	TGTGCCAGCAGCTTTACAGGGCCGGGGGAGACCCAGTACTTC	CASSFTGPGETQYF
TRBD2	TRBV6-4	-	TRBJ2-3	TGTGCCAGCAGAGTCTCGGGACTAACCACAGATACGCAGTATTTT	CASRVSGLTTDTQYF
TRBD1	TRBV7-8	-	TRBJ2-1	TGTGCCAGCAGCTTAGGGTTGGCCGGGACAGGGGTCTACAATGAGCAGTTCTTC	CASSLGLAGTGVYNEQFF
-	TRBV5-8	once	TRBJ1-5	TGTGCCAGCAGCTCCTTCGGACAGCCCCAGCATTTT	CASSSFGQPQHF
-	TRBV4-1	-	TRBJ2-1	TGCGCCAGCAGCCACGCCCCGGGCTCCTACAATGAGCAGTTCTTC	CASSHAPGSYNEQFF
TRBD2	TRBV7-8	-	TRBJ2-1	TGTGCCAGCAGCTTCTTCTTTATTAGCGGGGGGTCCTACAATGAGCAGTTCTTC	CASSFFFISGGSYNEQFF
TRBD1	TRBV28	-	TRBJ1-5	TGTGCCAGCACTCCTGGACAGGGGGCTCATCAGCCCCAGCATTTT	CASTPGQGAHQPQHF